A single sample is the source of the 9 T cell receptor beta chains below, sequenced in a study of CD8 T cells in ankylosing spondylitis. TCRdb reprocessed the 5' RACE reads via MiXCR and lists one record per CDR3 protein. The data show fewer than 25,000 distinct CDR3 sequences, 10% to 15% seen once. The sequenced sample consisted of blood. All receptors derive from a male donor with ankylosing spondylitis or in good health (not recorded which).

This clonotype was detected many times. The chain combines TRBV12-3 or TRBV12-4 with TRBJ1-1; 10 nucleotides agree with TRBD1. Trimming took 6 bases from V and 0 from J; bases not matched to a gene: 4. CDR3 length: 15 amino acids. The CDR3 region has the DNA TGTGCCAGCAGGGGGGGACAGGGGTTGAACACTGAAGCTTTCTTT. Protein: CASRGGQGLNTEAFF.

This clonotype ranks as medium-sized. The chain links TRBV24-1 to TRBJ2-3; no firm D call. V lost 5 bases and J 2 bases, leaving 10 bases between the germline ends. CDR1 and CDR2 (germline): KGHDR, SFDVKD. This CDR3 has 14 residues. CDR3 region: CATSGENPTDTQYF. The DNA of the CDR3 is TGTGCCACCAGTGGTGAGAATCCCACAGATACGCAGTATTTT.

This chain uses TRBV9 with TRBJ1-1; D unclear. From germline, CDR1 is SGDLS and CDR2 YYNGEE. Trimming pared 3 bases from V and 1 base from J, leaving 7 bases between. CDR3 size: 13 residues. The DNA for the CDR3 is TGTGCCAGCAGCGAGGGCAGGAACACTGAAGCTTTCTTT. This translates into CASSEGRNTEAFF.

The J gene is TRBJ2-2, the V gene TRBV6-6; no clear D gene. Germline CDR1 reads MNHNY; CDR2 reads SVGAGI (reference sequence). The V and J ends lost 2 bases and 5 bases respectively, with 9 bases between them. This CDR3 contains 14 residues. The DNA of the CDR3 is TGTGCCAGCAGTTACAGGGTAGAAACCGGGGAGCTGTTTTTT. Its protein product is CASSYRVETGELFF.

The V gene is TRBV20-1, the J gene TRBJ2-2; 7 positions match TRBD1. The CDR3 has 13 residues. V trimming: 6 bases; J trimming: 5 bases; junction bases outside the gene matches: 6. The germline gives CDR1 DFQATT, CDR2 SNEGSKA (reference sequence). DNA for the CDR3: TGCAGTGCCCGCGACAGGGAAACCGGGGAGCTGTTTTTT. It yields the protein CSARDRETGELFF.

Only a few counts were recorded for this clonotype. The chain recombines TRBV29-1 with TRBJ2-3; either TRBD1 or TRBD2 may fit D (5 bases each). From germline, CDR1 is SQVTM and CDR2 ANQGSEA. This CDR3 has 11 amino acids. V lost 7 bases, J lost 8 bases, and 13 bases lay in between. The CDR3 region is CSDLRDATQYF. CDR3 bases: TGCAGCGACCTCCGGGACGCTACGCAGTATTTT.

This clonotype showed up just a few times. J is TRBJ2-3 and V is TRBV28; D not certain. V lost 2 bases, J lost 0 bases, and 9 bases lay in between. CDR1 and CDR2 from the germline V gene are MDHEN and SYDVKM. This CDR3 region has 15 residues. CDR3 sequence reads: CASSLISPSTDTQYF. For the CDR3, the DNA is TGTGCCAGCAGTTTAATCAGCCCGAGCACAGATACGCAGTATTTT.

In this sample, this clonotype turned up many times. The CDR3 here is CASSQARGRVEGDEQYF. The DNA for the CDR3 is TGTGCCAGCAGCCAAGCCCGAGGGAGAGTTGAAGGCGACGAGCAGTACTTC. V is TRBV21-1 and J is TRBJ2-7; TRBD2 is taken as the D call from the table, unchecked against the DNA. TRBV21-1 is termed a pseudogene. The CDR3 consists of 17 residues.

This clonotype appeared many times. CDR3 in DNA: TGTGCCAGCAGCTTAGTCCCCGGGCACCAAGTCTACGAGCAGTACTTC. As protein: CASSLVPGHQVYEQYF. This chain uses TRBV7-2 with TRBJ2-7, with D unresolved. The CDR3 has 16 residues. Looked up from germline, CDR1 is SGHTA and CDR2 is FQGNSA. The V gene lost 1 base and the J gene lost 3 bases, with 16 bases spanning the gap. Full variable domain (missing parts from reference TRBV7-2 and TRBJ2-7): GAGVSQSPSNKVTEKGKDVELRCDPISGHTALYWYRQSLGQGLEFLIYFQGNSAPDKSGLPSDRFSAERTGGSVSTLTIQRTQQEDSAVYLCASSLVPGHQVYEQYFGPGTRLTVT.